These T cell receptor beta chains were read from a single sample in a study of control samples from healthy donors and cancer patients. Method: immunoSEQ multiplex PCR; TCRdb's copy keeps in-frame clones and lacks some. The sample lists roughly 120,000 clones; 85% to 90% were seen once. Input material: PBMCs. All receptors derive from a woman aged 60-70 years with lung cancer. Each CDR3 is given with its conserved first and last residue. The D gene is left open where the match is weak. Clone size is stated in some rows and not others, as once, few, many or a class when expanded.

D gene,V gene,CDR3 length,clone size,J gene,CDR3 DNA,CDR3 protein
TRBD1,TRBV27,17,-,TRBJ1-1,TGTGCCAGCAGTTTATTCTCTAGGACAGGCACTGAGGCTGAAGCTTTCTTT,CASSLFSRTGTEAEAFF
TRBD1,TRBV14,15,-,TRBJ2-3,TGTGCCAGCAGCCGCCGACAGGGACGCACAGATACGCAGTATTTT,CASSRRQGRTDTQYF
-,TRBV30,15,-,TRBJ1-4,TGTGCCTGGAGTACTCAGGATTTAACTAATGAAAAACTGTTTTTT,CAWSTQDLTNEKLFF
-,TRBV18,15,-,TRBJ1-3,TGTGCCAGCTCGGAAGACAGGAGCACTGGAAACACCATATATTTT,CASSEDRSTGNTIYF
-,TRBV7-2,18,-,TRBJ1-3,TGTGCCAGCAGCTTACGCGGGGCAGGGACCCGCTCTGGAAACACCATATATTTT,CASSLRGAGTRSGNTIYF
TRBD2,TRBV5-1,15,-,TRBJ2-1,TGCGCCAGCAGCTTTTTAGCGGGAGAACCCAATGAGCAGTTCTTC,CASSFLAGEPNEQFF
-,TRBV6-5,15,-,TRBJ2-1,TGTGCCAGCAGTCACCCAGGGACAACCTACAATGAGCAGTTCTTC,CASSHPGTTYNEQFF
-,TRBV24-1,15,-,TRBJ2-2,TGTGCCACCAGTGATTCGGGGGCGAACACCGGGGAGCTGTTTTTT,CATSDSGANTGELFF
TRBD1,TRBV5-4,15,-,TRBJ1-1,TGTGCCAGCAGCACCGGGACAGGGGCGAACACTGAAGCTTTCTTT,CASSTGTGANTEAFF
TRBD2,TRBV27,18,once,TRBJ2-5,TGTGCCAGCAGTTTGGGGACAGGAGCGGGGGGGATCCAAGAGACCCAGTACTTC,CASSLGTGAGGIQETQYF
TRBD1,TRBV9,15,-,TRBJ2-1,TGTGCCAGCAGCGTCGGACAGGTCTCCTACAATGAGCAGTTCTTC,CASSVGQVSYNEQFF
TRBD1,TRBV6-5,13,-,TRBJ2-5,TGTGCCAGCAGGGACAGGCCAGGGGAGACCCAGTACTTC,CASRDRPGETQYF
TRBD1,TRBV6-5,15,-,TRBJ1-2,TGTGCCAGCAGTATGACAGGGACAGCTAACTATGGCTACACCTTC,CASSMTGTANYGYTF
TRBD1,TRBV29-1,16,-,TRBJ1-2,TGCAGCGTTGATGCATCCAGGGCAGGGGGCAACTATGGCTACACCTTC,CSVDASRAGGNYGYTF
-,TRBV6-2/TRBV6-3,15,-,TRBJ1-2,TGTGCCAGCAGTTACCGCCGGGACACTTTCTATGGCTACACCTTC,CASSYRRDTFYGYTF
-,TRBV21-1,17,-,TRBJ1-5,TGTGCCAGCAGCAAAAAAGGGGGACAGGGGGCAGGACAGCCCCAGCATTTT,CASSKKGGQGAGQPQHF
TRBD2,TRBV7-9,17,-,TRBJ2-2,TGTGCCAGCAGCGTACTAGCGGGGGGCGCGAACACCGGGGAGCTGTTTTTT,CASSVLAGGANTGELFF
-,TRBV10-3,14,-,TRBJ2-5,TGTGCCATCAGTGAAGGGCAGAGCCAAGAGACCCAGTACTTC,CAISEGQSQETQYF
-,TRBV27,14,-,TRBJ1-6,TGTGCCACCAGGGTAGACTCCTATAATTCACCCCTCCACTTT,CATRVDSYNSPLHF
-,TRBV4-1,18,-,TRBJ1-3,TGCGCCAGCAGCCAAGATGCGGGCTCTGACACTGATTTCTACACCATATATTTT,CASSQDAGSDTDFYTIYF
TRBD1,TRBV19,17,-,TRBJ2-5,TGTGCCAGTAGTCCCCAACGGACAGGGAGCCTCCAAGAGACCCAGTACTTC,CASSPQRTGSLQETQYF
-,TRBV5-4,17,-,TRBJ1-5,TGTGCCAGCCGACGACCCAGGGAGCACCTCCGGGGGCAGCCCCAGCATTTT,CASRRPREHLRGQPQHF
-,TRBV28,16,-,TRBJ1-1,TGTGCCAGCAGTCCTCCTGTGGGTGGTAAAAACACTGAAGCTTTCTTT,CASSPPVGGKNTEAFF
-,TRBV19,13,-,TRBJ1-1,TGTGCCAGTAGTACCCAGTCCCTGACTGAAGCTTTCTTT,CASSTQSLTEAFF
-,TRBV5-4,14,-,TRBJ2-3,TGTGCCAGCAGCCAAATCTCTTCGACGCCCGAGCAGTATTTT,CASSQISSTPEQYF
TRBD1,TRBV5-1,15,-,TRBJ1-3,TGCGCCAGCAGCTTCCGGGACAGGGAAGAAAACACCATATATTTT,CASSFRDREENTIYF
-,TRBV6-6,15,-,TRBJ1-1,TGTGCCAGCAGTTACGTTGGGGGTTTGAACACTGAAGCTTTCTTT,CASSYVGGLNTEAFF
-,TRBV3-1/TRBV3-2,14,-,TRBJ2-5,TGTGCCAGCAGCCAAGACTCGGCTAGTCGGTGCCAGTACTTC,CASSQDSASRCQYF
-,TRBV11-1,14,-,TRBJ2-7,TGTGCCAGCAGCTATACAGGGACGACCTACGAGCAGTACTTC,CASSYTGTTYEQYF
-,TRBV18,13,-,TRBJ1-1,TGTGCCAGCTCACCATCTCGGGACACTGAAGCTTTCTTT,CASSPSRDTEAFF
-,TRBV29-1,13,-,TRBJ1-1,TGCAGCGTTATCCCAGGCGGCAACACTGAAGCTTTCTTT,CSVIPGGNTEAFF
-,TRBV2,15,-,TRBJ2-2,TGTGCCAGCAGTGATAAAGCGGCGATCACCGGGGAGCTGTTTTTT,CASSDKAAITGELFF
-,TRBV29-1,15,-,TRBJ2-7,TGCAGCGTTTACATCCAGGGTCCTAGCTCCTACGAGCAGTACTTC,CSVYIQGPSSYEQYF
TRBD1,TRBV4-3,15,-,TRBJ1-1,TGCGCCAGCAGCCTAGTACAGACAGGGGGCACTGAAGCTTTCTTT,CASSLVQTGGTEAFF
TRBD2,TRBV19,19,-,TRBJ2-3,TGTGCCAGTAGTATAAGGACTAGCGGGGGGGCCCCTAGCACAGATACGCAGTATTTT,CASSIRTSGGAPSTDTQYF
TRBD1,TRBV5-6,16,-,TRBJ2-7,TGTGCCAGCAGCGGATACAGGGGTGCCTACTCCTACGAGCAGTACTTC,CASSGYRGAYSYEQYF
TRBD2,TRBV7-2,18,-,TRBJ2-2,TGTGCCAGCAGCTTAGCCCGCTTAGCGGGGGACAGCACCGGGGAGCTGTTTTTT,CASSLARLAGDSTGELFF
-,TRBV11-3,13,-,TRBJ1-1,TGTGCCAGCAGCTCCCGTGAGAACACTGAAGCTTTCTTT,CASSSRENTEAFF
-,TRBV18,13,-,TRBJ1-1,TGTGCCAGCTCACTGGACACCCCAAGGGAAGCTTTCTTT,CASSLDTPREAFF
-,TRBV6-5,14,-,TRBJ1-4,TGTGCCAGCAGTTACGGGCAGGCGAATGAAAAACTGTTTTTT,CASSYGQANEKLFF
-,TRBV27,16,-,TRBJ1-6,TGTGCCAGCAGTTTTTTAGGGTTTTCCATTAATTCACCCCTCCACTTT,CASSFLGFSINSPLHF
-,TRBV7-9,18,-,TRBJ1-5,TGTGCCAGCAGCTTAGCTAGTGCGGAGGGCCTGATCAATCAGCCCCAGCATTTT,CASSLASAEGLINQPQHF
TRBD2,TRBV11-2,16,-,TRBJ2-1,TGTGCCAGCAGCTCCTTCCGCGGGAGTTCCTACAATGAGCAGTTCTTC,CASSSFRGSSYNEQFF
TRBD1,TRBV18,14,-,TRBJ1-5,TGTGCCAGCTCACCAAGACAGGGTAATCAGCCCCAGCATTTT,CASSPRQGNQPQHF
-,TRBV7-9,13,-,TRBJ1-1,TGTGCCAGCAGCGCCGGGACGAACGCTGAAGCTTTCTTT,CASSAGTNAEAFF
TRBD2,TRBV5-1,15,-,TRBJ2-1,TGCGCCAGCAGCACCGAACTAGCGGGGAACAATGAGCAGTTCTTC,CASSTELAGNNEQFF
-,TRBV5-4,13,-,TRBJ2-3,TGTGCCAGCAGCTTGGCTGGGGGGGATACGCAGTATTTT,CASSLAGGDTQYF
-,TRBV5-1,17,-,TRBJ1-5,TGCGCCAGCAGCTTAGGGCCCCCGGGACCTACACCTCAGCCCCAGCATTTT,CASSLGPPGPTPQPQHF
-,TRBV24-1,14,once,TRBJ1-2,TGTGCCACCAGTGATAGGACCAACTCGGGCGGCTACACCTTC,CATSDRTNSGGYTF
-,TRBV27,16,-,TRBJ2-1,TGTGCCAGCACCAAGAAAGGGCTTGTTACGGACAATGAGCAGTTCTTC,CASTKKGLVTDNEQFF
-,TRBV5-5,14,-,TRBJ1-1,TGTGCCAGCAGCTTCTTCACAGGAAACACTGAAGCTTTCTTT,CASSFFTGNTEAFF
-,TRBV3-1/TRBV3-2,14,-,TRBJ1-1,TGTGCCAGCAGCCCCTCCGCCGGGGACACTGAAGCTTTCTTT,CASSPSAGDTEAFF
-,TRBV3-1/TRBV3-2,15,-,TRBJ1-2,TGTGCCAGCAGCCAAGCCTACGACGGTGACTATGGCTACACCTTC,CASSQAYDGDYGYTF
TRBD2,TRBV19,15,-,TRBJ2-1,TGTGCCACCATCAAAGGCGGGAGCTCCTACAATGAGCAGTTCTTC,CATIKGGSSYNEQFF
-,TRBV3-1/TRBV3-2,16,once,TRBJ1-6,TGTGCCAGCAGCCAAAGGGGGGGTGGGGATAATTCACCCCTCCACTTT,CASSQRGGGDNSPLHF
-,TRBV6-5,15,-,TRBJ1-2,TGTGCCAGCAGTTATGAGGCAGGTTTAATCTATGGCTACACCTTC,CASSYEAGLIYGYTF
-,TRBV6-6,14,-,TRBJ1-1,TGTGCCAGCAGCCAGGGTATCCTGAACACTGAAGCTTTCTTT,CASSQGILNTEAFF
TRBD1,TRBV12-3/TRBV12-4,12,-,TRBJ1-3,TGTGCCAGCAGTTTATCTTCGGGACAGGGGGTATTT,CASSLSSGQGVF